These 27 T cell receptor beta chains came from one sample sequenced in a study of cytomegalovirus exposure and HLA in healthy donors. PCR amplification relied on 60 Vbeta primers (plus 13 Jbeta primers). Method: immunoSEQ multiplex PCR; TCRdb's copy keeps in-frame clones and lacks some. The sample has around 49,000 clones, roughly 80% seen once; the top ten hold 7.5% to 8.5%. Sequenced material: PBMCs. The receptor set was obtained from a man aged 25 to 40 in good health and CMV-seropositive.

This chain connects TRBV7-9 to TRBJ1-2; D is unresolved. The ends were cut back, 4 bases at V and 7 bases at J, with 13 bases in the middle. Per germline, CDR1 SEHNR and CDR2 FQNEAQ (reference sequence). The CDR3 is 13 residues long. The CDR3 reads CASSSGAASGYTF. For the CDR3, the DNA is TGTGCCAGCAGCTCGGGAGCAGCCAGTGGCTACACCTTC. Complete variable domain (other parts from reference TRBV7-9 and TRBJ1-2): DTGVSQNPRHKITKRGQNVTFRCDPISEHNRLYWYRQTLGQGPEFLTYFQNEAQLEKSRLLSDRFSAERPKGSFSTLEIQRTEQGDSAMYLCASSSGAASGYTFGSGTRLTVV.

The chain combines TRBV7-9 with TRBJ1-6; unclear D gene. Between the trimmed V and J ends, which lost 5 bases and 10 bases, there was a span of 12 bases. Germline V gene lookup returns CDR1 SEHNR and CDR2 FQNEAQ (reference sequence). The CDR3 extends over 13 amino acids. Here the CDR3 DNA reads TGTGCCAGCAGCCCAACAGCCCCGTCACCCCTCCACTTT. This sequence encodes CASSPTAPSPLHF.

For the CDR3, the DNA is TGTGCCAGCAGCCCCTTGACTAGCGGGGGGGCTACAGATACGCAGTATTTT. Translation gives CASSPLTSGGATDTQYF. The chain links TRBV11-1 to TRBJ2-3; TRBD2 matches 14 bases. V shed 5 bases, J shed 3 bases, and the junction held 7 bases outside the gene matches. This CDR3 has 17 amino acids. Germline V gene data show CDR1 as SGHAT and CDR2 as FQDESV (reference sequence).

This chain joins TRBV6-5 and TRBJ2-3; 15 positions match TRBD2. V lost 5 bases and J lost 4; bases outside the gene matches: 1. The CDR3 totals 15 residues. Per the germline V gene, CDR1 is MNHEY and CDR2 is SVGAGI. The CDR3 loop is CASSGLAGGPDTQYF. The CDR3, as DNA: TGTGCCAGCAGTGGACTAGCGGGGGGGCCAGATACGCAGTATTTT.

In the case of this clone: Other DNA sequences within the sample encode an identical CDR3. The V call is TRBV5-8, the J call TRBJ1-1; possibly TRBD1 for D (6 bases). The ends were cut back, 0 bases at V and 3 bases at J, with 18 bases in the middle. The CDR3 length is 17 residues. Germline V CDR1 and CDR2: SGHTS, YDEGEE. DNA for the CDR3: TGTGCCAGCAGCTTGGGCGGACAATACAGGGCCTACACTGAAGCTTTCTTT. Translating gives CASSLGGQYRAYTEAFF.

The chain's CDR3 is CASSLQGGPISPLHF. CDR3 in DNA: TGTGCCAGTAGTCTACAGGGGGGGCCAATTTCACCCCTCCACTTT. The rearrangement uses TRBV19 and TRBJ1-6; 8 bases fit TRBD1. CDR1 is LNHDA, CDR2 SQIVND, per germline (reference sequence). V dropped 5 bases and J dropped 9; count of bases not matched to a gene: 9. The CDR3 contains 15 residues.

This clone was detected only a few times. Here the CDR3 DNA reads TGTGCCAGCAGCCCGGTCGTGCACGATCATAGCTCCTACAATGAGCAGTTCTTC. Amino acid sequence: CASSPVVHDHSSYNEQFF. The V gene is TRBV7-2, the J gene TRBJ2-1; D unclear. V lost 5 bases, J lost 0 bases, and 20 bases lay in between. CDR1 and CDR2 (germline): SGHTA, FQGNSA. CDR3 size: 18 residues.

As DNA, the CDR3 is TGTGCCAGCGAAGGGACAGATCCCAATCAGCCCCAGCATTTT. This encodes CASEGTDPNQPQHF. The gene calls are TRBV2 and TRBJ1-5, with TRBD1 identical over 7 bases. V lost 8 bases, J lost 3 bases, and 7 bases stayed unmatched. The CDR3 has 14 amino acids. Looked up from germline, CDR1 is SNHLY and CDR2 is FYNNEI.

This clone was seen a handful of times. This chain joins TRBV4-1 and TRBJ2-7, with TRBD1 identical over 9 bases. Germline values: CDR1 MGHRA, CDR2 YSYEKL. Losses at the gene ends were 1 base for V and 4 bases for J; bases not matched to a gene: 11. The CDR3 contains 17 residues. The CDR3 loop reads CASSQVSPGTGFYEQYF. The CDR3 DNA reads as TGCGCCAGCAGCCAAGTTTCGCCCGGGACAGGGTTTTACGAGCAGTACTTC.

Details on this clone: One junction end disagrees with the germline gene, perhaps due to a read error. V and J are TRBV7-2 and TRBJ1-6, with D tentatively TRBD1 (5 bases). Germline CDR1 reads SGHTA; CDR2 reads FQGNSA. The CDR3 has 16 amino acids. The CDR3 is CASSLIPQVSNSPLNF. As DNA, the CDR3 is TGTGCCAGCAGCTTAATTCCACAGGTCTCTAATTCACCCCTCAACTTT.

The chain links TRBV11-2 to TRBJ1-1, with 8 bases that match TRBD1. V gave up 5 bases and J gave up 5 bases; unmatched junction bases: 13. Germline CDR1 reads SGHAT; CDR2 reads FQNNGV. CDR3 size: 16 residues. CDR3 loop: CASSRLSTGGGTEAFF. CDR3 nucleotide sequence: TGTGCCAGCAGCCGCCTTTCAACAGGGGGGGGGACTGAAGCTTTCTTT.

The V call is TRBV15, the J call TRBJ2-2; D gene unclear. The CDR3 has 13 amino acids. The germline V gene has CDR1 LNHNV and CDR2 YYDKDF (reference sequence). V lost 7 bases and J 5 bases, leaving 11 bases between the germline ends. CDR3 region: CATTPSYTGELFF. In DNA, the CDR3 is TGTGCCACCACTCCTTCCTATACCGGGGAGCTGTTTTTT.

Points on this clone: The sample holds other DNA sequences that translate to the same CDR3. The V gene is TRBV6-5, the J gene TRBJ2-1, with a possible D match to TRBD1 (5 bases). Per the germline V gene, CDR1 is MNHEY and CDR2 is SVGAGI. This CDR3 comprises 12 residues. Between the trimmed V and J ends, which lost 4 bases and 7 bases, there was a span of 8 bases. The CDR3 reads CASSSQGNEQFF. CDR3 DNA sequence: TGTGCCAGCAGTTCGCAGGGTAATGAGCAGTTCTTC.

The CDR3 nucleotides read TGCGCCAGCAGCCAAGGGTTCACAGGGACCTACGAGCAGTACTTC. This encodes CASSQGFTGTYEQYF. V and J are TRBV4-1 and TRBJ2-7, with D perhaps TRBD1 (6 bases). The germline CDR1 and CDR2 sequences are MGHRA and YSYEKL. Trimming took off 1 base at V and 2 bases at J, with 12 bases between the two ends. This CDR3 is 15 amino acids long.

This chain's CDR3 is CASFGTNYGYTF. CDR3 sequence (DNA): TGTGCCAGCTTCGGGACTAACTATGGCTACACCTTC. The chain is built from TRBV2 and TRBJ1-2; D unclear. The V gene lost 8 bases and the J gene lost 0 bases, with 7 bases spanning the gap. Germline V gene sequence: CDR1 SNHLY, CDR2 FYNNEI. The CDR3 is made up of 12 amino acids.

This chain uses TRBV5-1 with TRBJ1-2; D not certain. The CDR3 contains 15 residues. CDR1 and CDR2 (germline): SGHRS, YFSETQ. Deletions cut 4 bases from V and 4 bases from J, with 17 bases between. CDR3 in DNA: TGCGCCAGCAGCCTCGACCCCAGCCAGCGCTATGGCTACACCTTC. It specifies CASSLDPSQRYGYTF.

This clone has just one count. The chain couples TRBV5-4 to TRBJ2-7; D is uncertain. From germline, CDR1 is SGHNT and CDR2 YYREEE (reference sequence). The CDR3 totals 13 residues. V was clipped by 1 base and J by 3 bases, with 8 bases between them. The CDR3 sequence: CASSLSGGYEQYF. CDR3 coding DNA: TGTGCCAGCAGCTTGTCTGGCGGCTACGAGCAGTACTTC.

The gene calls are TRBV6-5 and TRBJ1-1, with TRBD1 matching 8 bases. The germline V gene has CDR1 MNHEY and CDR2 SVGAGI. CDR3 length: 13 residues. V dropped 6 bases and J dropped 0; count of bases not matched to a gene: 0. The CDR3: CASRGQVNTEAFF. In nucleotides, the CDR3 is TGTGCCAGCAGGGGACAGGTGAACACTGAAGCTTTCTTT.

This clone was picked up a small number of times. The V gene is TRBV6-1, the J gene TRBJ2-7, with TRBD2 identical over 7 bases. The V segment lost 2 bases and the J segment 4 bases; nucleotides outside the gene matches: 8. CDR3 length: 15 amino acids. The germline gives CDR1 MNHNS, CDR2 SASEGT. This CDR3 reads CASSESPSGVYEQYF. DNA for the CDR3: TGTGCCAGCAGTGAAAGTCCTAGCGGCGTTTACGAGCAGTACTTC.

This chain joins TRBV10-3 and TRBJ2-3, with a possible D match to TRBD1 (6 bases). The germline CDR1 and CDR2 sequences are ENHRY and SYGVKD. The CDR3 runs 14 residues. V lost 4 bases, J lost 2 bases, and 10 bases lay in between. CDR3 sequence reads: CAISGTAHTDTQYF. DNA for the CDR3: TGTGCCATCAGTGGGACAGCACACACAGATACGCAGTATTTT.

The chain uses TRBV4-1 and TRBJ1-2, with D unresolved. V was clipped by 0 bases and J by 8 bases, with 10 bases between them. CDR3 size: 13 residues. CDR1 and CDR2 from the germline V gene are MGHRA and YSYEKL. The CDR3 spells CASSQEPGFGYTF. CDR3 coding DNA: TGCGCCAGCAGCCAAGAGCCGGGGTTCGGCTACACCTTC.

This sequence joins TRBV7-3 and TRBJ2-1; TRBD1 matches at 10 bases. The CDR3 has 14 residues. The germline V gene encodes CDR1 SGHTA and CDR2 FQGTGA. The trim removed 5 bases at V and 8 bases at J, leaving 6 bases unmatched. The CDR3 loop reads CASSEDRGSYEQFF. CDR3 DNA sequence: TGTGCCAGCAGCGAGGACAGGGGGAGCTATGAGCAGTTCTTC.

This clone was seen a handful of times. The rearrangement links TRBV6-1 to TRBJ2-3; maybe TRBD1 (5 bases). V lost 8 bases and J lost 1, with 16 bases in between. The CDR3 is 15 residues long. CDR1 MNHNS and CDR2 SASEGT come from the germline V gene. This CDR3 is CASSAKGKGTDTQYF. As DNA, the CDR3 is TGTGCCAGCTCCGCGAAGGGGAAGGGCACAGATACGCAGTATTTT.

The chain joins TRBV9 to TRBJ1-6; 8 nucleotides agree with TRBD1. This CDR3 contains 16 residues. The junction had 6 bases not matched to a gene; V was cut back by 0 bases and J by 7 bases. Germline V gives CDR1 SGDLS, CDR2 YYNGEE. The CDR3 DNA follows: TGTGCCAGCAGCGTAGCCCTGGGACAGGACAATTCACCCCTCCACTTT. This sequence encodes CASSVALGQDNSPLHF.

On this clone itself: The junction shows a germline mismatch at one end, possibly a read error. This chain joins TRBV5-1 and TRBJ1-2, with D maybe TRBD1 (5 bases). Per the germline V gene, CDR1 is SGHRS and CDR2 is YFSETQ. The CDR3 loop spans 16 amino acids. Written as DNA, the CDR3 is TGCGCCAGCAGCAAGGTAGTAGGGGCCGCTAATTATGGCTACACCTTC. Its protein is CASSKVVGAANYGYTF.

This chain uses TRBV11-2 with TRBJ1-5, with unresolved D. Trimming stripped 5 bases from V and 4 bases from J, with 6 bases between. Germline V gene lookup returns CDR1 SGHAT and CDR2 FQNNGV. CDR3 length: 12 amino acids. In DNA, the CDR3 is TGTGCCAGCAGCGAGGGAAATCAGCCCCAGCATTTT. Translating it yields CASSEGNQPQHF.

The gene calls are TRBV4-2 and TRBJ1-2, with TRBD1 identical over 9 bases. V lost 0 bases, J lost 10 bases, and 9 bases stayed unmatched. CDR3 length: 15 residues. CDR1 and CDR2 (germline): LGHNA, YNFKEQ. This CDR3 reads CASSQDFGTGLYYTF. CDR3 nucleotides: TGTGCCAGCAGCCAAGATTTTGGGACAGGGCTATACTACACCTTC.